What follows are 28 T cell receptor beta chains derived from one specimen sequenced in a study of cytomegalovirus exposure and HLA in healthy donors. With 60 Vbeta and 13 Jbeta primers, the PCR was carried out. The method was immunoSEQ multiplex PCR; TCRdb's version includes in-frame clones alone and lacks a portion of them. The sample lists about 180,000 clones; 70% to 90% were seen once. Material for sequencing was PBMCs. These receptors came from a woman aged 25 to 39 in good health and CMV-seronegative.

This chain joins TRBV6-6 and TRBJ2-7, with 7 bases identical to TRBD2. V lost 6 bases, J lost 0 bases, and 8 bases stayed unmatched. There are 15 residues in the CDR3. Germline CDR1 is MNHNY and CDR2 is SVGAGI (reference sequence). CDR3 sequence reads: CASRPAGESSYEQYF. CDR3 coding DNA: TGTGCCAGCAGGCCCGCGGGGGAGAGCTCCTACGAGCAGTACTTC.

This sequence joins TRBV5-1 and TRBJ2-7; 7 bases match TRBD1. This CDR3 comprises 14 residues. Germline V CDR1 and CDR2: SGHRS, YFSETQ. Trimming at V came to 3 bases and at J to 0 bases, leaving 3 bases not matched to a gene. CDR3 nucleotides: TGCGCCAGCAGCTACCGGGACAGCTCCTACGAGCAGTACTTC. Amino acids: CASSYRDSSYEQYF.

The chain has TRBV19 and TRBJ2-4, with a weak D call TRBD2 (5 bases). Germline V gene sequence: CDR1 LNHDA, CDR2 SQIVND (reference sequence). The CDR3 runs 13 residues. Trimming cost V 5 bases and J 7 bases, with 12 bases left between them. CDR3: CASSATRLNIQYF. The DNA of the CDR3 is TGTGCCAGTAGTGCTACTAGGTTGAACATTCAGTACTTC.

The V gene is TRBV6-6, the J gene TRBJ1-1; no reliable D call. Trimming stripped 2 bases from V and 0 bases from J, with 7 bases between. The CDR3 is made up of 14 amino acids. Germline CDR1 MNHNY, CDR2 SVGAGI (reference sequence). The CDR3 sequence: CASSYEGLNTEAFF. The CDR3 coding sequence is TGTGCCAGCAGTTACGAGGGATTGAACACTGAAGCTTTCTTT.

This chain joins TRBV19 and TRBJ2-7; a weak D match, TRBD1 (7 bases). Germline V gene data show CDR1 as LNHDA and CDR2 as SQIVND (reference sequence). The CDR3 has 15 amino acids. Trimming shortened V by 4 bases and J by 3 bases, and 16 bases separated the two germline ends. CDR3 sequence (DNA): TGTGCCAGTAGTAGGACGGAGGGGGCCCTCTACGAGCAGTACTTC. Amino acids: CASSRTEGALYEQYF.

This clone appeared a few times. V is TRBV28 and J is TRBJ2-7, with 7 bases fitting TRBD1. V gave up 10 bases and J gave up 4 bases; unmatched junction bases: 16. The length of the CDR3 is 15 residues. The germline V gene encodes CDR1 MDHEN and CDR2 SYDVKM. The DNA of the CDR3 is TGTGCCACCAGACCCCTCGGGACAGCGATATACGAGCAGTACTTC. Translating it yields CATRPLGTAIYEQYF. Full variable domain (remainder filled in from reference TRBV28 and TRBJ2-7): DVKVTQSSRYLVKRTGEKVFLECVQDMDHENMFWYRQDPGLGLRLIYFSYDVKMKEKGDIPEGYSVSREKKERFSLILESASTNQTSMYLCATRPLGTAIYEQYFGPGTRLTVT.

The gene calls are TRBV21-1 and TRBJ2-1; TRBD2 is the table's D call, not checked against the DNA. TRBV21-1 is a pseudogene. This CDR3 is 17 amino acids long. CDR3 in amino acids: CASKSSLGTSVYNEQFF. The CDR3 DNA follows: TGTGCCAGCAAGAGCAGCCTTGGGACTAGCGTTTACAATGAGCAGTTCTTC.

This clone was counted many times. The genes are TRBV4-3 and TRBJ1-1; 7 nucleotides agree with TRBD1. The CDR3 is made up of 15 amino acids. From germline, CDR1 is LGHNA and CDR2 YSLEER. V was pared by 4 bases and J by 3 bases, with 8 bases of the junction left unmatched. The CDR3 DNA reads TGCGCCAGCAGCCTATTATCAGGGGGATACACTGAAGCTTTCTTT. Encoded protein: CASSLLSGGYTEAFF.

The count of this clone is one. The sample holds other DNA sequences that translate to the same CDR3. J is TRBJ1-2 and V is TRBV28, with unresolved D. This CDR3 contains 11 residues. The germline V gene encodes CDR1 MDHEN and CDR2 SYDVKM. Trimming pared 1 base from V and 6 bases from J, leaving 3 bases between. The CDR3 DNA reads TGTGCCAGCAGTTTATCAGATGGCTACACCTTC. Protein sequence: CASSLSDGYTF.

The V call is TRBV4-3, the J call TRBJ1-4, with D hard to call. The CDR3 runs 16 residues. The germline V gene encodes CDR1 LGHNA and CDR2 YSLEER. V was cut by 2 bases and J by 0 bases, with 10 bases left in between. The DNA of the CDR3 is TGCGCCAGCAGCCAATTCCCCAGGTCAACTAATGAAAAACTGTTTTTT. It encodes CASSQFPRSTNEKLFF.

This chain uses TRBV2 with TRBJ1-2; D perhaps matches TRBD1 (5 bases). The germline CDR1 and CDR2 sequences are SNHLY and FYNNEI. With 6 bases removed from V and 1 base from J, the gap between germline ends came to 12 bases. This CDR3 region has 14 residues. CDR3 sequence (DNA): TGTGCCAGCAGCGAACAGGCCTTTAACTATGGCTACACCTTC. This gives the protein CASSEQAFNYGYTF.

The chain joins TRBV10-2 to TRBJ2-3; maybe TRBD1 (5 bases). The V gene's germline CDR1 is WSHSY and CDR2 SAAADI. V was pared by 4 bases and J by 0 bases, with 8 bases between. This CDR3 spans 14 amino acids. In DNA, the CDR3 is TGCGCCAGCAGTGCAGGGTGGAGCACAGATACGCAGTATTTT. It specifies CASSAGWSTDTQYF.

The rearrangement uses TRBV29-1 and TRBJ2-2, with D unclear. The CDR3 extends over 14 amino acids. Per germline, CDR1 SQVTM and CDR2 ANQGSEA. V lost 1 base and J lost 1, with 7 bases in between. The CDR3 coding sequence is TGCAGCGTTGAAGGTACAGTGAACACCGGGGAGCTGTTTTTT. This gives the protein CSVEGTVNTGELFF.

The rearrangement uses TRBV4-1 and TRBJ2-3; 9 bases map to TRBD1. The CDR3 extends over 21 amino acids. In germline, CDR1 is MGHRA, CDR2 YSYEKL. J lost 4 bases, V lost 4 bases, and 24 bases had no gene match. CDR3 sequence reads: CASSRLGRSAETGGASDTQYF. For the CDR3, the DNA is TGCGCCAGCAGCCGGCTAGGGAGGTCGGCAGAAACAGGGGGCGCATCAGATACGCAGTATTTT.

This clone was counted between two and nine times. The J gene is TRBJ1-5, the V gene TRBV4-1, with 10 bases matching TRBD1. CDR1 and CDR2 from the germline V gene are MGHRA and YSYEKL. Germline trimming cut 0 bases from V and 2 bases from J; bases unmatched to any gene: 16. The CDR3 has 21 residues. The CDR3, as DNA: TGCGCCAGCAGCCAAGAGGTATTCGTGGGACAGGGGCCGACCGGCAATCAGCCCCAGCATTTT. Its translation is CASSQEVFVGQGPTGNQPQHF.

This rearrangement joins TRBV6-1 to TRBJ1-2; 7 bases line up with TRBD1. The CDR3 covers 14 residues. The germline V gene has CDR1 MNHNS and CDR2 SASEGT. J gave up 3 bases and V 4 bases, and 5 bases lay outside the gene matches. DNA of the CDR3: TGTGCCAGCAGTGCGGGACAGACCTACTATGGCTACACCTTC. It is translated as CASSAGQTYYGYTF.

This clone has just a few counts. The chain combines TRBV5-1 with TRBJ1-1, with a weak D call TRBD1 (5 bases). Trimming cost V 4 bases and J 4 bases, with 14 bases left between them. The V gene's germline CDR1 is SGHRS and CDR2 YFSETQ. This CDR3 comprises 14 residues. DNA for the CDR3: TGCGCCAGCAGCAACCCCGGCAGGGTCACTGAAGCTTTCTTT. Protein sequence: CASSNPGRVTEAFF. Complete variable domain (other parts from reference TRBV5-1 and TRBJ1-1): KAGVTQTPRYLIKTRGQQVTLSCSPISGHRSVSWYQQTPGQGLQFLFEYFSETQRNKGNFPGRFSGRQFSNSRSEMNVSTLELGDSALYLCASSNPGRVTEAFFGQGTRLTVV.

CDR3 nucleotide sequence: TGTGCCAGCAGCCTTGGGGGACAGGGGGCGAAGGGCAATCAGCCCCAGCATTTT. Translating gives CASSLGGQGAKGNQPQHF. The rearrangement links TRBV11-2 to TRBJ1-5, with 12 bases fitting TRBD1. The germline gives CDR1 SGHAT, CDR2 FQNNGV. This CDR3 contains 18 residues. The V and J ends lost 5 bases and 2 bases, in that order; junction bases with no gene match: 10.

This clone was seen just once. This chain links TRBV2 with TRBJ2-3; 7 bases line up with TRBD2. After removal of 5 bases from V and 6 bases from J, the junction contained 11 bases not matched to a gene. Per germline, CDR1 SNHLY and CDR2 FYNNEI. The CDR3 covers 15 residues. CDR3 nucleotide sequence: TGTGCCAGCAGTCACCGTCCCGCGGGAGTGGATACGCAGTATTTT. The encoded protein is CASSHRPAGVDTQYF.

This chain links TRBV7-2 with TRBJ2-5, with D unclear. This CDR3 has 11 amino acids. V lost 5 bases, J lost 5 bases, and 6 bases lay in between. CDR1 and CDR2 from the germline V gene are SGHTA and FQGNSA. The DNA for the CDR3 is TGTGCCAGCAGCGCGTGGGAGACCCAGTACTTC. This encodes CASSAWETQYF.

The chain uses TRBV6-6 and TRBJ2-5; 8 bases fit TRBD2. The end of the DNA fits TRBJ2-7 better, so the J call may be wrong. The CDR3 has 15 amino acids. Germline CDR1 reads MNHNY; CDR2 reads SVGAGI (reference sequence). CDR3 protein: CASSSVASGLDEQYF. For the CDR3, the DNA is TGTGCCAGCAGTTCCGTGGCTAGCGGGCTAGACGAGCAGTACTTC.

The rearrangement links TRBV27 to TRBJ2-7; 12 bases align to TRBD2. CDR3 length equals 15 residues. The germline CDR1 and CDR2 sequences are MNHEY and SMNVEV (reference sequence). After removal of 2 bases from V and 7 bases from J, the junction contained 6 bases not matched to a gene. Here the CDR3 reads CASSLQLAGGGEQYF. The CDR3 DNA sequence: TGTGCCAGCAGTTTACAGCTAGCGGGAGGGGGTGAGCAGTACTTC.

This clone has only one observation. This chain connects TRBV14 to TRBJ2-1, with 7 bases that match TRBD1. Trimming took 4 bases from V and 5 from J; bases not matched to a gene: 32. Looked up from germline, CDR1 is SGHDN and CDR2 is FVKESK. This CDR3 contains 23 residues. The CDR3 coding sequence is TGTGCCAGCAGCCGGGTAGGGGACAGCATCCAGGGTGCGCCCCAAAGATCAAACAATGAGCAGTTCTTC. Protein product: CASSRVGDSIQGAPQRSNNEQFF.

This rearrangement joins TRBV27 to TRBJ1-6, with D possibly matching TRBD1 (6 bases). This CDR3 comprises 14 residues. Germline V lookup: CDR1 MNHEY, CDR2 SMNVEV (reference sequence). V was pared by 6 bases and J by 11 bases, with 17 bases between. Here the CDR3 DNA reads TGTGCCAGCAGCCAGCTTGGGACACTAACACCCCTCCACTTT. This encodes CASSQLGTLTPLHF.

The V and J genes are TRBV27 and TRBJ2-7, with TRBD2 matching over 10 bases. CDR1 MNHEY and CDR2 SMNVEV come from the germline V gene (reference sequence). J was trimmed by 11 bases and V by 8 bases; bases with no gene match: 15. CDR3 length: 14 amino acids. DNA of the CDR3: TGTGCCAGCTGCCCGGGACTAGCGCAACGGGGGAAGTACTTC. It encodes CASCPGLAQRGKYF.

This clone has a handful of counts. This chain connects TRBV5-5 to TRBJ1-5, with no clear D. Germline CDR1 is SGHKS and CDR2 is YYEKEE (reference sequence). Trimming left V 0 bases short and J 2 bases short, with 12 bases between. There are 16 residues in the CDR3. The CDR3: CASSLVGLSGNQPQHF. In DNA form, the CDR3 reads TGTGCCAGCAGCTTGGTCGGTCTCTCGGGCAATCAGCCCCAGCATTTT. The full variable domain, its missing parts supplied by reference TRBV5-5 and TRBJ1-5, is DAGVTQSPTHLIKTRGQQVTLRCSPISGHKSVSWYQQVLGQGPQFIFQYYEKEERGRGNFPDRFSARQFPNYSSELNVNALLLGDSALYLCASSLVGLSGNQPQHFGDGTRLSIL.

This clone was seen a single time. V is TRBV10-3 and J is TRBJ2-5, with 13 bases aligning to TRBD2. The length of the CDR3 is 16 residues. Trimming at V came to 4 bases and at J to 0 bases, leaving 2 bases not matched to a gene. The germline gives CDR1 ENHRY, CDR2 SYGVKD. CDR3 protein: CAISGGLAGDQETQYF. CDR3 bases: TGTGCCATCAGTGGTGGACTAGCGGGGGACCAAGAGACCCAGTACTTC.

In its sample, this clone was seen once. The rearrangement uses TRBV2 and TRBJ1-4; D possibly corresponds to TRBD1 (5 bases). CDR3 length equals 11 residues. V was trimmed by 5 bases and J by 12 bases, leaving 10 bases between them. CDR1 is SNHLY, CDR2 FYNNEI, per germline. The CDR3 sequence: CASSTGTQLFF. CDR3 nucleotides: TGTGCCAGCAGTACCGGGACTCAACTGTTTTTT.